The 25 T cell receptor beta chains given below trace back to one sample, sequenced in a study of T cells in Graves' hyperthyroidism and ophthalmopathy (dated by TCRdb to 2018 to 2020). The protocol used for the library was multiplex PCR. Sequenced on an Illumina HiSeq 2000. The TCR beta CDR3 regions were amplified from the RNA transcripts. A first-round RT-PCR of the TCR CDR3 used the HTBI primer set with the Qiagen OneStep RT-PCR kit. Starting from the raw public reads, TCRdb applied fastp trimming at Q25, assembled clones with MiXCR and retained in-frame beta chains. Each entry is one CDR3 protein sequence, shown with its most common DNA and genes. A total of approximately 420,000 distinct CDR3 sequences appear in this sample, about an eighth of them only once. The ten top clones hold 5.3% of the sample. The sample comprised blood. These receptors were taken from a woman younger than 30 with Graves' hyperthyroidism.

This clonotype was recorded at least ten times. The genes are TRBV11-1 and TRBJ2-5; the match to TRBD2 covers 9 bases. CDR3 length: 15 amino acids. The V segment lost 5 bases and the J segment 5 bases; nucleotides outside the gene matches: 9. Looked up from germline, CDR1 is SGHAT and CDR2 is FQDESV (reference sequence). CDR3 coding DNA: TGTGCCAGCAGCACCGGGACTAGCTATTTGGAGACCCAGTACTTC. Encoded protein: CASSTGTSYLETQYF.

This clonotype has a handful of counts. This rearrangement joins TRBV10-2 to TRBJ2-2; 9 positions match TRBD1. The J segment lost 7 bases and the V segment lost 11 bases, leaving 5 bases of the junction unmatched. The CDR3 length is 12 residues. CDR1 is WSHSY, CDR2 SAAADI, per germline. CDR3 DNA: TGCGCCGCCACAGGGGGCGGCGGGGAGCTGTTTTTT. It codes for CAATGGGGELFF.

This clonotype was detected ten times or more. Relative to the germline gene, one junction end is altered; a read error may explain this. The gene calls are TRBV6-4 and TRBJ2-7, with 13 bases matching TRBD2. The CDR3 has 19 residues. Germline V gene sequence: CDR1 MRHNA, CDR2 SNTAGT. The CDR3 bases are TGTGCCAGCAGTTACTCTAGACTAGCGGGAGGTCCGACCCTTCATCGAGAGTACTTC. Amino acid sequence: CASSYSRLAGGPTLHREYF.

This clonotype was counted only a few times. The CDR3 here is CASSHATGYSGNTIYF. Written as DNA, the CDR3 is TGTGCCAGCAGCCATGCGACAGGGTACTCTGGAAACACCATATATTTT. This chain links TRBV5-6 with TRBJ1-3, with 7 nucleotides matching TRBD1. Per germline, CDR1 SGHDT and CDR2 YYEEEE. V trimming: 4 bases; J trimming: 0 bases; junction bases outside the gene matches: 7. This CDR3 region has 16 residues.

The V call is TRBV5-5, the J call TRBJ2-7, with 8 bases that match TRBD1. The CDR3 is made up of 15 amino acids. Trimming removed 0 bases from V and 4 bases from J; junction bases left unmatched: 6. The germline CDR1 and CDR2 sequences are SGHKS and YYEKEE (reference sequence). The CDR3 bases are TGTGCCAGCAGCTTGGAGGACAGGGAAGGTTACGAGCAGTACTTC. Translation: CASSLEDREGYEQYF.

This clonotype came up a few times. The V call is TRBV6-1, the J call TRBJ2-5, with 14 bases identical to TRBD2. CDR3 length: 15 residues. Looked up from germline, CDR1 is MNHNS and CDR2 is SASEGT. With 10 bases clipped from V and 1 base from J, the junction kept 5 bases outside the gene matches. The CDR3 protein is CATGLAGGLQETQYF. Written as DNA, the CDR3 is TGTGCCACCGGACTAGCGGGAGGCCTCCAAGAGACCCAGTACTTC.

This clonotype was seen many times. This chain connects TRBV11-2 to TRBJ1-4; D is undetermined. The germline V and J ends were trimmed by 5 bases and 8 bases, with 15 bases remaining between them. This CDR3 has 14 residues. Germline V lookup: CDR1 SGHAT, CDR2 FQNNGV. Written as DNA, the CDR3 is TGTGCCAGCAGCCGAACGAGACTGGGCGAAAAACTGTTTTTT. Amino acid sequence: CASSRTRLGEKLFF.

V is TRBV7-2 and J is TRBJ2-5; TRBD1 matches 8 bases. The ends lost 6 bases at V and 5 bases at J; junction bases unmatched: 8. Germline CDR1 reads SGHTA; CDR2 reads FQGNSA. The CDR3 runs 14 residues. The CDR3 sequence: CASRGHDRGETQYF. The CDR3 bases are TGTGCCAGCAGGGGGCATGACAGGGGCGAGACCCAGTACTTC.

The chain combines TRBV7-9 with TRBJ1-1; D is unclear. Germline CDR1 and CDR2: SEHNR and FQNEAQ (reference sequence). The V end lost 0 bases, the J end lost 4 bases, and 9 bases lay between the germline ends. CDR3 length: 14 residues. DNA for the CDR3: TGTGCCAGCAGCTTAGCCGGGCCGGGCACTGAAGCTTTCTTT. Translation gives CASSLAGPGTEAFF. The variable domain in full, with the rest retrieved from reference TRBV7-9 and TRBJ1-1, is DTGVSQNPRHKITKRGQNVTFRCDPISEHNRLYWYRQTLGQGPEFLTYFQNEAQLEKSRLLSDRFSAERPKGSFSTLEIQRTEQGDSAMYLCASSLAGPGTEAFFGQGTRLTVV.

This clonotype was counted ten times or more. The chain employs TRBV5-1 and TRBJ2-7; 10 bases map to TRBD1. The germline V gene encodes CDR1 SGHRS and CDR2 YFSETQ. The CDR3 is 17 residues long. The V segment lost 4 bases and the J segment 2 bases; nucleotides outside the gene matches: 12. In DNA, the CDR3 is TGCGCCAGCAGCAAAATGATGGGACAGGGGACGACCTACGAGCAGTACTTC. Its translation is CASSKMMGQGTTYEQYF.

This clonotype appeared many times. CDR3: CASSQGFNEQYF. Written as DNA, the CDR3 is TGCGCCAGCAGCCAGGGGTTCAACGAGCAGTACTTC. The rearrangement uses TRBV10-2 and TRBJ2-7, with a weak D call TRBD1 (6 bases). The CDR3 totals 12 residues. Germline V gene sequence: CDR1 WSHSY, CDR2 SAAADI. The V end lost 6 bases, the J end lost 5 bases, and 11 bases lay between the germline ends.

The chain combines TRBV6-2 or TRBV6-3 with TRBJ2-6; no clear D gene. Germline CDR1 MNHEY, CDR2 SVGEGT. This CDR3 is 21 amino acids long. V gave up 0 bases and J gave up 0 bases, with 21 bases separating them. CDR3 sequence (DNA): TGTGCCAGCAGTTACTCGCTGTCAGTAAGCACCATAAACTCTGGGGCCAACGTCCTGACTTTC. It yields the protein CASSYSLSVSTINSGANVLTF.

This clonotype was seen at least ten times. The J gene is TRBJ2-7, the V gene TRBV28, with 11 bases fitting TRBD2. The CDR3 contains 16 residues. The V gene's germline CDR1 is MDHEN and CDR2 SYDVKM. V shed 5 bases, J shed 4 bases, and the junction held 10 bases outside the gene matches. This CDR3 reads CASSHSYGTSGYEQYF. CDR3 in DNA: TGTGCCAGCAGTCACTCATACGGGACTAGCGGATACGAGCAGTACTTC. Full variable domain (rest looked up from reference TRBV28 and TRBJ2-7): DVKVTQSSRYLVKRTGEKVFLECVQDMDHENMFWYRQDPGLGLRLIYFSYDVKMKEKGDIPEGYSVSREKKERFSLILESASTNQTSMYLCASSHSYGTSGYEQYFGPGTRLTVT.

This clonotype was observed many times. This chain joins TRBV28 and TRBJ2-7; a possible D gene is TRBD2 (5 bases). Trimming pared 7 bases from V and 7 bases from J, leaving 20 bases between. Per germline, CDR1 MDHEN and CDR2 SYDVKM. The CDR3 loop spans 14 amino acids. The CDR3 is CASTSLSGDWEQYF. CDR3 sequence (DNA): TGTGCCAGCACCTCGTTGTCCGGGGATTGGGAGCAGTACTTC.

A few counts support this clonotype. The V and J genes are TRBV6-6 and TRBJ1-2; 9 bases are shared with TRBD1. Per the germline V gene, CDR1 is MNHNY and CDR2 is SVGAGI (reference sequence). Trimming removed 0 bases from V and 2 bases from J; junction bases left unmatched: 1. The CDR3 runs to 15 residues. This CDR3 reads CASSYSGTGNYGYTF. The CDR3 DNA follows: TGTGCCAGCAGTTACTCCGGGACAGGGAACTATGGCTACACCTTC.

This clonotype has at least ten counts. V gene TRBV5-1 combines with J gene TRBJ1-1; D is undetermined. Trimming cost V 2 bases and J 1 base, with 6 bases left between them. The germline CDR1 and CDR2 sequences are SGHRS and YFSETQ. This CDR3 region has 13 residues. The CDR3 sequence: CASSFMANTEAFF. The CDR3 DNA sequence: TGCGCCAGCAGCTTTATGGCGAACACTGAAGCTTTCTTT.

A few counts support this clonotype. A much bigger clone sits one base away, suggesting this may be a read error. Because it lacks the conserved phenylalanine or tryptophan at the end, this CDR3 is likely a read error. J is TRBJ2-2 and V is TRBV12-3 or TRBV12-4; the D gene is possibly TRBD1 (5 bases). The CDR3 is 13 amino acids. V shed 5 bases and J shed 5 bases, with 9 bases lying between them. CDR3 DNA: TGTGCCAGCAGTGTCTCAGGGACCGGGGAGCTGTTTCTT. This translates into CASSVSGTGELFL.

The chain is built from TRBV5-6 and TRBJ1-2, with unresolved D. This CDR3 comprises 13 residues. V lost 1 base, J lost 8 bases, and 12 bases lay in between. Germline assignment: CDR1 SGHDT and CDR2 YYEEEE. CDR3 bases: TGTGCCAGCAGCTTGAACCTACAGAGAGGCTACACCTTC. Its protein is CASSLNLQRGYTF.

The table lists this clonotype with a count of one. The CDR3 here is CASSSTGLAADTQYF. The CDR3 DNA sequence: TGTGCCAGCAGTTCCACGGGACTAGCCGCAGATACGCAGTATTTT. The chain joins TRBV6-5 to TRBJ2-3; 9 nucleotides agree with TRBD2. The germline V gene encodes CDR1 MNHEY and CDR2 SVGAGI. CDR3 size: 15 residues. After removal of 4 bases from V and 4 bases from J, the junction contained 6 bases not matched to a gene.

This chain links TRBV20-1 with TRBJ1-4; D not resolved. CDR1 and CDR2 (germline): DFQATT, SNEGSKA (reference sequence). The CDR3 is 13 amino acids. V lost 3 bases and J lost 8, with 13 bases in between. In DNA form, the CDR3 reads TGCAGTGCTAGTAACCGTCCAACGGAAAAACTGTTTTTT. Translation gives CSASNRPTEKLFF.

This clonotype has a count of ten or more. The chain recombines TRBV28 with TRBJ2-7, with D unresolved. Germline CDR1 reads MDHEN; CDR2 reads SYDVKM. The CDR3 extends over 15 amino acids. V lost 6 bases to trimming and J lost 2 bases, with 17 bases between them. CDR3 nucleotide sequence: TGTGCCAGCAGGATGAGCCCTCCTAGTACCTACGAGCAGTACTTC. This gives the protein CASRMSPPSTYEQYF.

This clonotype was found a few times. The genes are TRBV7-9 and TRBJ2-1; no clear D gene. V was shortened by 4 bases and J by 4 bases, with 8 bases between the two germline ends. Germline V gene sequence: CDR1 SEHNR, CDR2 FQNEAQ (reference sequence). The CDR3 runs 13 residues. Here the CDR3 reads CASSSLEYNEQFF. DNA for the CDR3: TGTGCCAGCAGCTCCTTAGAGTACAATGAGCAGTTCTTC. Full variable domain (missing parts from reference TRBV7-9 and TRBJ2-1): DTGVSQNPRHKITKRGQNVTFRCDPISEHNRLYWYRQTLGQGPEFLTYFQNEAQLEKSRLLSDRFSAERPKGSFSTLEIQRTEQGDSAMYLCASSSLEYNEQFFGPGTRLTVL.

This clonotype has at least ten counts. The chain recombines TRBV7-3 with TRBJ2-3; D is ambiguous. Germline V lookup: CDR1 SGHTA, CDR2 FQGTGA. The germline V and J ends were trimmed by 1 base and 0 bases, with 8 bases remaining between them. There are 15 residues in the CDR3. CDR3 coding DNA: TGTGCCAGCAGCTTAAATATGGTTAGCACAGATACGCAGTATTTT. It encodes CASSLNMVSTDTQYF.

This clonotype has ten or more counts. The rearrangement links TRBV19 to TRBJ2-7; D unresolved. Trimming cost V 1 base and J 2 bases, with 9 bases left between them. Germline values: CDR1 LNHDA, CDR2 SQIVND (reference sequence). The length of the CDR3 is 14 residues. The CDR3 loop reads CASSIGLGPYEQYF. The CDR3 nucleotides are TGTGCCAGTAGTATAGGGCTAGGCCCCTACGAGCAGTACTTC.

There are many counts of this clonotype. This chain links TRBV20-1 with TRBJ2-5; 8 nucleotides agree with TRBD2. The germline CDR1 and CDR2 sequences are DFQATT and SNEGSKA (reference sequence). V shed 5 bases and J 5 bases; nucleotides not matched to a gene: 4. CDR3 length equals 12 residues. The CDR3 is CSAPGGGETQYF. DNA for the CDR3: TGCAGTGCTCCGGGCGGGGGGGAGACCCAGTACTTC.